What follows are 20 T cell receptor beta chains derived from one specimen sequenced in a study of T-cell reconstitution after alpha-beta-depleted transplantation in children. Preparation of the TCRbeta library was carried out with unique molecular identifiers. Using its own MiXCR run on the PCR reads, TCRdb lists one record per CDR3 protein. The sample has 250,000 to 350,000 distinct CDR3 sequences, more than 9% seen once; the top ten hold around a tenth. The sequencing here drew on PBMCs from the stem cell graft donor, taken from the stem cell graft. These receptor sequences come from a human donor who donated a stem cell graft to a child with SCID.

This clonotype was seen at least ten times. The gene calls are TRBV3-1 and TRBJ2-6, with D possibly being TRBD1 (6 bases). The CDR3 contains 18 residues. The V end was cut by 1 base, the J end by 4 bases, with 17 bases between. In germline, CDR1 is LGHDT, CDR2 YNNKEL (reference sequence). The CDR3 protein is CASSQGQGFWSGANVLTF. The CDR3 DNA reads TGTGCCAGCAGCCAAGGTCAGGGGTTCTGGTCCGGGGCCAACGTCCTGACTTTC. The full variable domain, its missing parts supplied by reference TRBV3-1 and TRBJ2-6, is DTAVSQTPKYLVTQMGNDKSIKCEQNLGHDTMYWYKQDSKKFLKIMFSYNNKELIINETVPNRFSPKSPDKAHLNLHINSLELGDSAVYFCASSQGQGFWSGANVLTFGAGSRLTVL.

This clonotype was recorded many times. V and J are TRBV5-4 and TRBJ2-7; possibly TRBD1 for D (7 bases). Trimming pared 10 bases from V and 3 bases from J, leaving 14 bases between. The CDR3 spans 12 residues. Germline CDR1 SGHNT, CDR2 YYREEE (reference sequence). CDR3 bases: TGTGCCTGCGGGGACAGTTACTACGAGCAGTACTTC. Its translation: CACGDSYYEQYF.

Remarks on this clonotype: One junction end disagrees with the germline gene, perhaps due to a read error. This rearrangement joins TRBV10-3 to TRBJ1-1; D might be TRBD1 (5 bases). The CDR3 contains 14 residues. Germline loops: CDR1 ENHRY, CDR2 SYGVKD. The CDR3 coding sequence is TGTACCATCAGGACGGACATGGGGAACACTGAAGCTTTCTTT. It translates to CTIRTDMGNTEAFF.

The CDR3: CSARDPRQGGTEAFF. The CDR3 nucleotides read TGCAGTGCTAGAGATCCCCGGCAGGGGGGCACTGAAGCTTTCTTT. The genes are TRBV20-1 and TRBJ1-1; 7 bases match TRBD1. Per the germline V gene, CDR1 is DFQATT and CDR2 is SNEGSKA (reference sequence). V dropped 0 bases and J dropped 4; count of bases not matched to a gene: 8. The CDR3 is 15 amino acids.

The sample holds a few counts of this clonotype. The rearrangement joins TRBV12-3 or TRBV12-4 to TRBJ1-1, with D tentatively TRBD1 (6 bases). There are 15 residues in the CDR3. Trimming took off 8 bases at V and 6 bases at J, with 22 bases between the two ends. The CDR3 nucleotides are TGTGCCAGCGGAGCGGGGGCAGTTGGAAGCGCTGAAGCTTTCTTT. This sequence encodes CASGAGAVGSAEAFF.

This clonotype was counted a few times. The genes are TRBV4-1 and TRBJ1-1, with a tentative D call TRBD1 (5 bases). Germline-derived CDR1 and CDR2 are MGHRA and YSYEKL. The V and J ends lost 8 bases and 3 bases respectively, with 13 bases between them. The CDR3 sequence is 13 residues long. The CDR3 spells CASRQRGYTEAFF. The CDR3 region has the DNA TGCGCCAGCCGGCAAAGGGGTTACACTGAAGCTTTCTTT.

The chain employs TRBV29-1 and TRBJ2-3; D is uncertain. V lost 7 bases to trimming and J lost 3 bases, with 2 bases between them. Germline V gives CDR1 SQVTM, CDR2 ANQGSEA. The length of the CDR3 is 9 residues. CDR3 sequence reads: CSGTDTQYF. The CDR3 DNA is TGCAGCGGGACAGATACGCAGTATTTT.

This clonotype was seen at least ten times. This rearrangement joins TRBV29-1 to TRBJ2-2; D unresolved. Germline CDR1 and CDR2: SQVTM and ANQGSEA. This CDR3 region has 14 residues. V gave up 4 bases and J gave up 1 base, with 10 bases separating them. CDR3 region: CSVASPGNTGELFF. The CDR3 nucleotides read TGCAGCGTTGCTTCTCCAGGGAACACCGGGGAGCTGTTTTTT.

The gene calls are TRBV18 and TRBJ2-2; no definite D call. The V and J ends lost 3 bases and 9 bases respectively, with 8 bases between them. The CDR3 runs 12 residues. The germline CDR1 and CDR2 sequences are KGHSH and LQKENI. CDR3 DNA: TGTGCCAGCTCACCTGACGAGCGGGAGCTGTTTTTT. Protein sequence: CASSPDERELFF.

This sequence joins TRBV2 and TRBJ2-5; 11 bases line up with TRBD1. Per germline, CDR1 SNHLY and CDR2 FYNNEI. The CDR3 consists of 14 residues. V dropped 8 bases and J dropped 8; count of bases not matched to a gene: 10. CDR3 nucleotides: TGTGCCAGCCTGACCGGACAGGGGGCTGGTACCCAGTACTTC. It specifies CASLTGQGAGTQYF.

This chain connects TRBV29-1 to TRBJ2-5; no reliable D call. Trimming removed 0 bases at V and 5 bases at J, with 10 bases between. Germline loops: CDR1 SQVTM, CDR2 ANQGSEA. This CDR3 comprises 13 residues. The CDR3 spells CSVEDRSEETQYF. Written as DNA, the CDR3 is TGCAGCGTTGAAGATCGAAGTGAGGAGACCCAGTACTTC.

The chain uses TRBV2 and TRBJ2-1, with 8 bases aligning to TRBD1. This CDR3 comprises 15 residues. Germline-derived CDR1 and CDR2 are SNHLY and FYNNEI. V trimming: 5 bases; J trimming: 7 bases; junction bases outside the gene matches: 10. The CDR3 bases are TGTGCCAGCAGTTCTGACAGGGGAGTCTTGAATGAGCAGTTCTTC. Protein product: CASSSDRGVLNEQFF. The entire variable domain, with the rest obtained from reference TRBV2 and TRBJ2-1, is as follows: EPEVTQTPSHQVTQMGQEVILRCVPISNHLYFYWYRQILGQKVEFLVSFYNNEISEKSEIFDDQFSVERPDGSNFTLKIRSTKLEDSAMYFCASSSDRGVLNEQFFGPGTRLTVL.

This chain connects TRBV7-8 to TRBJ2-2; D uncertain. CDR1 and CDR2 from the germline V gene are SGHVS and FQNEAQ. The CDR3 is 17 residues long. CDR3 sequence reads: CAGVGWGPIANTGELFF. The DNA of the CDR3 is TGTGCTGGGGTTGGCTGGGGTCCAATAGCGAACACCGGGGAGCTGTTTTTT. The full variable domain, rest sourced from reference TRBV7-8 and TRBJ2-2, is GAGVSQSPRYKVAKRGQDVALRCDPISGHVSLFWYQQALGQGPEFLTYFQNEAQLDKSGLPSDRFFAERPEGSVSTLKIQRTQQEDSAVYLCAGVGWGPIANTGELFFGEGSRLTVL.

This clonotype occurred a few times. The gene calls are TRBV7-3 and TRBJ2-1; the match to TRBD2 covers 9 bases. CDR3 length equals 14 residues. The V gene end was trimmed by 5 bases and the J gene end by 10 bases; junction bases not matched to a gene: 9. Looked up from germline, CDR1 is SGHTA and CDR2 is FQGTGA. The CDR3 DNA reads TGTGCCAGCAGCGAACAGGGACTAGCAGGGGAGCAGTTCTTC. The encoded protein is CASSEQGLAGEQFF.

The chain uses TRBV7-8 and TRBJ2-7; 10 bases match TRBD1. With V trimmed by 0 bases and J by 1 base, 3 bases remained unmatched. Germline V gene data show CDR1 as SGHVS and CDR2 as FQNEAQ. The CDR3 sequence is 16 residues long. The CDR3 region has the DNA TGTGCCAGCAGCTTAGCACCGGGACAGGGGTCCTACGAGCAGTACTTC. Its translation is CASSLAPGQGSYEQYF.

The V and J genes are TRBV12-3 or TRBV12-4 and TRBJ2-7; 7 nucleotides align to TRBD2. The junction had 6 bases not matched to a gene; V was cut back by 7 bases and J by 0 bases. This CDR3 has 14 residues. CDR3 bases: TGTGCCAGCACCCGGACGGGGGGCTCCTACGAGCAGTACTTC. Its protein product is CASTRTGGSYEQYF.

This clonotype was seen a few times. The CDR3 bases are TGTGCCAGCAGTTTCTCGACAGGGGCGGAATTTGGCAATGAGCAGTTCTTC. It is translated as CASSFSTGAEFGNEQFF. The chain joins TRBV12-3 or TRBV12-4 to TRBJ2-1; 8 bases are a match to TRBD1. The CDR3 runs to 17 residues. V lost 3 bases, J lost 6 bases, and 13 bases stayed unmatched.

The rearrangement uses TRBV24-1 and TRBJ2-3; D uncertain. Trimming took off 0 bases at V and 6 bases at J, with 3 bases between the two ends. This CDR3 is 12 amino acids long. Germline-derived CDR1 and CDR2 are KGHDR and SFDVKD. CDR3 loop: CATSDLRDTQYF. As DNA, the CDR3 is TGTGCCACCAGTGATTTGCGGGATACGCAGTATTTT.

The CDR3 nucleotides are TGTGCCAGCAGCTCGACCCCCGGGACGCACTCTGGGGCCAACGTCCTGACTTTC. The encoded protein is CASSSTPGTHSGANVLTF. The V and J genes are TRBV7-3 and TRBJ2-6; D might be TRBD1 or TRBD2, each matching 5 bases. The V end lost 4 bases, the J end lost 0 bases, and 16 bases lay between the germline ends. Germline V gene lookup returns CDR1 SGHTA and CDR2 FQGTGA. There are 18 residues in the CDR3.

On this clonotype: This likely comes from a read error, as the CDR3 has no conserved phenylalanine or tryptophan at its end. The chain links TRBV10-1 to TRBJ2-5, with D unclear. V lost 4 bases, J lost 2 bases, and 14 bases lay in between. CDR1 and CDR2 (germline): WNHNN, SYGVQD (reference sequence). The length of the CDR3 is 15 residues. The DNA for the CDR3 is TGCGCCAGCAGTGGAGACACGAAAACTCAAGAGACCCAGTACTCC. Its translation: CASSGDTKTQETQYS.